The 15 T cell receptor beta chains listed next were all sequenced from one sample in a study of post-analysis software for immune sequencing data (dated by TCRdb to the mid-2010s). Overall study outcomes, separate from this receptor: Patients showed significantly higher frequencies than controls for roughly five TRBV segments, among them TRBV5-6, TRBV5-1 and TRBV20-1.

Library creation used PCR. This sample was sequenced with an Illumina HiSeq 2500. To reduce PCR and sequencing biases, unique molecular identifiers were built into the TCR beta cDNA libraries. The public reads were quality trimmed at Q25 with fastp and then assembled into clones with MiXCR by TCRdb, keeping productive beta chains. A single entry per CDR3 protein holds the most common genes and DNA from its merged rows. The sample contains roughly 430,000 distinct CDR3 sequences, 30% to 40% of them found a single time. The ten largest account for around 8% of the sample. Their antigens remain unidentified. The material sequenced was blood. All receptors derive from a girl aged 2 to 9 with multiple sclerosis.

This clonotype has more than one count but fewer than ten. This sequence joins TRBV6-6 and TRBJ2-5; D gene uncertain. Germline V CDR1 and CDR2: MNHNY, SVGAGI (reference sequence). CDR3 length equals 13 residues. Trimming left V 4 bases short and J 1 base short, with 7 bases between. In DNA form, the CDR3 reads TGTGCCAGCAGTTTTGCGCGCCAAGAGACCCAGTACTTC. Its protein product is CASSFARQETQYF.

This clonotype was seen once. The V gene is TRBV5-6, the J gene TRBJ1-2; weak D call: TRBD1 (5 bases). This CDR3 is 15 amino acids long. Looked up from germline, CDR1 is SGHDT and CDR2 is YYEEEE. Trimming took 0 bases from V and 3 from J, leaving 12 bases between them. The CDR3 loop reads CASSLVGDRDYGYTF. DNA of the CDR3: TGTGCCAGCAGCTTGGTGGGGGATCGAGACTATGGCTACACCTTC.

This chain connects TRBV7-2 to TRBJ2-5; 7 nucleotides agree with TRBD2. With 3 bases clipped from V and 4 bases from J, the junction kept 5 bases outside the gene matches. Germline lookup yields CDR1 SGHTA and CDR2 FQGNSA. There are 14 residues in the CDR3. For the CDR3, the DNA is TGTGCCAGCAGCTTGGCGGGAGTCGTAGAGACCCAGTACTTC. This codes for CASSLAGVVETQYF.

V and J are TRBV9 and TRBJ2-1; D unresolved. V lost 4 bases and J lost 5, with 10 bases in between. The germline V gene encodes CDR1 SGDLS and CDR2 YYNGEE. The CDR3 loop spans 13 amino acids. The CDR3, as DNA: TGTGCCAGCAGCCAGCTAGTCAACAATGAGCAGTTCTTC. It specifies CASSQLVNNEQFF.

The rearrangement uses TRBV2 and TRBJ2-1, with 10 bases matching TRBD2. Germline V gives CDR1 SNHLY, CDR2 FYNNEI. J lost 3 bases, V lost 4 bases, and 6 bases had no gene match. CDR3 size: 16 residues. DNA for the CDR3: TGTGCCAGCAGTGGAACTAGCGGGGATTTCTACAATGAGCAGTTCTTC. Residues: CASSGTSGDFYNEQFF.

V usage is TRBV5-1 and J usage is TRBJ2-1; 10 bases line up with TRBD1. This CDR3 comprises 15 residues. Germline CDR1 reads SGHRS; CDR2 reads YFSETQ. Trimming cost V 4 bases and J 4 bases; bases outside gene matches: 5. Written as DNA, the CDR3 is TGCGCCAGCAGCCCAGGACAGGGGGGTTACAATGAGCAGTTCTTC. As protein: CASSPGQGGYNEQFF. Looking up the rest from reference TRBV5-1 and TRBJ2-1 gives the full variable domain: KAGVTQTPRYLIKTRGQQVTLSCSPISGHRSVSWYQQTPGQGLQFLFEYFSETQRNKGNFPGRFSGRQFSNSRSEMNVSTLELGDSALYLCASSPGQGGYNEQFFGPGTRLTVL.

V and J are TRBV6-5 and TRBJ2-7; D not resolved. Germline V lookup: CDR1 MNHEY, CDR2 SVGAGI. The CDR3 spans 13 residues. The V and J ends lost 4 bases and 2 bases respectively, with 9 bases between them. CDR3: CASSSSTAYEQYF. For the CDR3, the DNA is TGTGCCAGCAGTTCCTCAACCGCCTACGAGCAGTACTTC.

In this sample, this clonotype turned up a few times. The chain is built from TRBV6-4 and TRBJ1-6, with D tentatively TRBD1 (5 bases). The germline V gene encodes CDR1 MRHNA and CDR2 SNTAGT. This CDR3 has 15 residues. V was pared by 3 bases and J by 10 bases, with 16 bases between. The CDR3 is CASSELGQGRSPLHF. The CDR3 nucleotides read TGTGCCAGCAGTGAATTAGGGCAGGGCAGATCACCCCTCCACTTT.

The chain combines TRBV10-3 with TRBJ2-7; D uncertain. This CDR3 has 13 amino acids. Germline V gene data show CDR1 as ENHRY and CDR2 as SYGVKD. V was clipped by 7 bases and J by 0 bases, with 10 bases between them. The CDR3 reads CAITAGFSYEQYF. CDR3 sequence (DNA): TGTGCCATCACCGCCGGTTTCTCCTACGAGCAGTACTTC.

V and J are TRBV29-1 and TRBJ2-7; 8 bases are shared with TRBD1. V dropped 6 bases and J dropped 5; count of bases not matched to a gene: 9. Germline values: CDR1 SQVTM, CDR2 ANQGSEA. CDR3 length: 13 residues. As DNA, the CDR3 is TGCAGCGTCGCTATCCGGACAGGGAACGAGCAGTACTTC. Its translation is CSVAIRTGNEQYF.

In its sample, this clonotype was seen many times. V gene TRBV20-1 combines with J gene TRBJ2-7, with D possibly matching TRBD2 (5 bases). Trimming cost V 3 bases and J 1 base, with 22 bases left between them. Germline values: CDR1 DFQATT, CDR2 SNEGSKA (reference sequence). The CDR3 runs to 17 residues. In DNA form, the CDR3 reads TGCAGTGCTAGGAGTGCCGCATGGGCCCGGGGTTCCTACGAGCAGTACTTC. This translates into CSARSAAWARGSYEQYF.

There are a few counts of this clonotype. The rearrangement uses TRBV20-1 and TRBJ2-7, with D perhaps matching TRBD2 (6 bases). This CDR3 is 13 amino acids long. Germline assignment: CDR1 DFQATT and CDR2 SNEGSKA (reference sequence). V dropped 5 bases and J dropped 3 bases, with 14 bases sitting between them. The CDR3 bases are TGCAGTGCTGTTCCGGGACTTCTCTACGAGCAGTACTTC. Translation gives CSAVPGLLYEQYF.

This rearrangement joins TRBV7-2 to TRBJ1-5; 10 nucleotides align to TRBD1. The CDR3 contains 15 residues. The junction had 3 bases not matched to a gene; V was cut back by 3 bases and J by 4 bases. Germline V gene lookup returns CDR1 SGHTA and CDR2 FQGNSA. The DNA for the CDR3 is TGTGCCAGCAGCTTGTGGACAGGGGGAAATCAGCCCCAGCATTTT. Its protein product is CASSLWTGGNQPQHF.

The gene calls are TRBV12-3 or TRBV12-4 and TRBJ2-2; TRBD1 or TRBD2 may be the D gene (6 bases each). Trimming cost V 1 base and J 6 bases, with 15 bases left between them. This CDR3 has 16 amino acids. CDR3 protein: CASSLVPGALSGELFF. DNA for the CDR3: TGTGCCAGCAGTTTAGTTCCGGGGGCTTTATCCGGGGAGCTGTTTTTT.

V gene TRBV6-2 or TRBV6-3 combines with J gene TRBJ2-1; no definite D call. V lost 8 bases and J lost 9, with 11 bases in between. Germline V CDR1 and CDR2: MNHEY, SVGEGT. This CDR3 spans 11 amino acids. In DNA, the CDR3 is TGTGCCAGCCAAGACTTATCTGAGCAGTTCTTC. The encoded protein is CASQDLSEQFF.